This T cell receptor beta chain was obtained from a study of blood T cell repertoires in COVID-19. Study at large: Spain, Italy and the United States supplied samples that represented acute and convalescent COVID-19.

Germline CDR1 and CDR2: SGHNT and YYREEE (reference sequence). The trim removed 4 bases at V and 5 bases at J, leaving 6 bases unmatched. The length of the CDR3 is 15 residues. As originally analysed: Using reference gene primer amplification, nucleated cell counts were estimated. Produced via immunoSEQ multiplex PCR; TCRdb's table is partial and in-frame only. V, J and clone size are taken as reported in that table, and D and trimming were inferred from the DNA itself. The repertoire holds 100,000 to 150,000 clones, roughly nine tenths seen once, with around 3.6% in the top ten. J is TRBJ2-2 and V is TRBV5-4, with 9 bases matching TRBD2. Sample: peripheral blood. The sequence derives from a man aged 45-65 years with active COVID-19. The CDR3: CASSGIAGETGELFF. The CDR3 DNA is TGTGCCAGCAGCGGTATAGCGGGGGAAACCGGGGAGCTGTTTTTT.